What follows describes a single T cell receptor beta chain. Its specificity is not known. The record originates from a study of cytomegalovirus exposure and HLA in healthy donors. About the study: As released early, the data held 75 million to 90 million unique TCRs from HLA-typed donors. Study-level findings and limits: A link between a missense DCLRE1C variant and TCR beta V- and J-gene trimming emerged from a later analysis. Available immune exposure information covered CMV serostatus only.

The V and J ends lost 4 bases and 7 bases, in that order; junction bases with no gene match: 9. The CDR3 sequence is 14 residues long. CDR1 and CDR2 (germline): SGDLS, YYNGEE. The primer mix had 60 Vbeta and 13 Jbeta primers. Sequencing was performed with immunoSEQ multiplex PCR; in TCRdb, only in-frame clones are kept and a portion is missing. The sample lists 120,000 or so clones; more than 75% were seen once. Sample: PBMCs. The sequence was obtained from a man between 18 and 35 years old in good health and CMV-seronegative. The chain recombines TRBV9 with TRBJ1-2; 8 nucleotides align to TRBD1. The CDR3 loop reads CASSPGGDLRGYTF. In DNA, the CDR3 is TGTGCCAGCAGCCCAGGGGGCGATTTGCGTGGCTACACCTTC. Full variable domain (missing parts from reference TRBV9 and TRBJ1-2): DSGVTQTPKHLITATGQRVTLRCSPRSGDLSVYWYQQSLDQGLQFLIQYYNGEERAKGNILERFSAQQFPDLHSELNLSSLELGDSALYFCASSPGGDLRGYTFGSGTRLTVV.